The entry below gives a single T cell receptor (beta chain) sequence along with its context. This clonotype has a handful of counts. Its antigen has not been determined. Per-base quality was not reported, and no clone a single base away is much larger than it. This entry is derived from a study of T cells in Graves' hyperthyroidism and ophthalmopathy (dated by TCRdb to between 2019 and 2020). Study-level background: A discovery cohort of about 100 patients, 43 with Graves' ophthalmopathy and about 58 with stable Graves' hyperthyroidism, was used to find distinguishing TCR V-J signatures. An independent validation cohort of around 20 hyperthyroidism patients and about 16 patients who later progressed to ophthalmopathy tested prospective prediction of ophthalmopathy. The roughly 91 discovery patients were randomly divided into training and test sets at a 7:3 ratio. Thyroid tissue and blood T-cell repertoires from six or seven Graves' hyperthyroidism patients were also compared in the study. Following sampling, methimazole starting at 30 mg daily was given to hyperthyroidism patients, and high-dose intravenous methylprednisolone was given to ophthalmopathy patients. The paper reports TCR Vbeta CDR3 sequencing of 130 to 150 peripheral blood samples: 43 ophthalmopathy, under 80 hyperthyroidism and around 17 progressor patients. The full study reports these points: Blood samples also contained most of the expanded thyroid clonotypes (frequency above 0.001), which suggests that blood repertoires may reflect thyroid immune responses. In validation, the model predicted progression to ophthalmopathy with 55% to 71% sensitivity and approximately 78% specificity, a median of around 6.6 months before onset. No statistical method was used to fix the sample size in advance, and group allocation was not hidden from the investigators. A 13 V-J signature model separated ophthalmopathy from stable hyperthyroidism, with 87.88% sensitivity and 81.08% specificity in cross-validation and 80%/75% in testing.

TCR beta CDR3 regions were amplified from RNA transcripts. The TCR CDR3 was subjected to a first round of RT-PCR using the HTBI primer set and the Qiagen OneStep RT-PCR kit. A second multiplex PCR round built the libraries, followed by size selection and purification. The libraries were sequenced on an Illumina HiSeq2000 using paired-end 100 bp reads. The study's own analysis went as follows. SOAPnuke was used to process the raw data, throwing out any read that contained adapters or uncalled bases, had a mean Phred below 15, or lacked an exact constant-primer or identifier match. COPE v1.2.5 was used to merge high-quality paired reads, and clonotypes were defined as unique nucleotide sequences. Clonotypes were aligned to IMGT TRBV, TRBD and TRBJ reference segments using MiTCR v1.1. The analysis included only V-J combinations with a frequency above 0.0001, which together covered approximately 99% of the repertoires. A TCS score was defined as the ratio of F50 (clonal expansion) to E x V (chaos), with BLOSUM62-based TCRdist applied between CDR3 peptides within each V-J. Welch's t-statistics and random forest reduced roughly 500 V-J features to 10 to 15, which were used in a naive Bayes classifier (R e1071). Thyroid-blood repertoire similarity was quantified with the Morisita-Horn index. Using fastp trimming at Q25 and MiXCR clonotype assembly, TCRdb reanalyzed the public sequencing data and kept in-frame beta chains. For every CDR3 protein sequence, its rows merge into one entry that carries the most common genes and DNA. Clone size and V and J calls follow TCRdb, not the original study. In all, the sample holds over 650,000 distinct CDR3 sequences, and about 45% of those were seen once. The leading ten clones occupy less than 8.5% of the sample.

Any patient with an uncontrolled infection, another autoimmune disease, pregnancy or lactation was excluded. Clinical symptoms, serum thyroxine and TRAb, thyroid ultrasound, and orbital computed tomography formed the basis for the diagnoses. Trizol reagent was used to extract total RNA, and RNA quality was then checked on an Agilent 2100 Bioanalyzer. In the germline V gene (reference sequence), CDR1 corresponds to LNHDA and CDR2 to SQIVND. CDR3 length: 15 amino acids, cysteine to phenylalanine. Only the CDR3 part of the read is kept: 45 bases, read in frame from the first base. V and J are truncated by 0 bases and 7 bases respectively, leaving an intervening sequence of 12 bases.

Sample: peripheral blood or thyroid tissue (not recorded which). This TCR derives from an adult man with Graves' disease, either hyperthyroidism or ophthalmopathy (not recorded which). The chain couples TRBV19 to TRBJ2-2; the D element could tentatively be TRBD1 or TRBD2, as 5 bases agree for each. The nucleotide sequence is TGTGCCAGTAGTATAGAGGGGATGGGGGACGGGGAGCTGTTTTTT. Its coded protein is CASSIEGMGDGELFF.